This TCR beta chain was observed in a study of control samples from healthy donors and cancer patients. The germline V and J ends were trimmed by 5 bases and 4 bases, with 12 bases remaining between them. Germline V CDR1 and CDR2: SGHAT, FQNNGV. The CDR3 runs to 13 residues. Profiled with immunoSEQ multiplex PCR; TCRdb holds only in-frame clones, not every one. The sample lists 250,000 to 300,000 clones; over 75% were seen once. The TCR was taken from a woman aged 55-69 years with lung cancer. The specimen sequenced was PBMCs. The genes are TRBV11-2 and TRBJ2-7; D perhaps matches TRBD1 (5 bases). The CDR3 nucleotides are TGTGCCAGCAGCGTACAGGCTGTTTACGAGCAGTACTTC. Translated: CASSVQAVYEQYF.